This TCR beta chain was sequenced for a study of cytomegalovirus exposure and HLA in healthy donors. Regarding the study as a whole: TCR beta chains associated with HLA were, in a later analysis, more clonally expanded than equally common others. Presence/absence analyses assumed roughly uniform sequencing depth across donors, which may not hold.

Notes on this clone: What it binds is unknown.

This PCR relied on a set of 60 Vbeta primers and 13 Jbeta primers. Measured with immunoSEQ multiplex PCR; TCRdb has only the in-frame clones, and not every one. Of about 190,000 clones in the sample, about 81% were seen once. This CDR3 comprises 14 residues. Per the germline V gene, CDR1 is SGHDT and CDR2 is YYEEEE. V lost 5 bases and J 2 bases, leaving 12 bases between the germline ends. The material sequenced was PBMCs. The receptor comes from a man under 40 in good health and CMV-seropositive. The rearrangement joins TRBV5-6 to TRBJ2-3, with D possibly TRBD2 on 6 matching bases. This CDR3 is CASSHSGSTDTQYF. The CDR3 DNA sequence: TGTGCCAGCAGTCATAGCGGATCCACAGATACGCAGTATTTT.